This entry is about one TCR beta chain. The sample belongs to a study of CD8+CD57+ T cells in acquired aplastic anemia. Trimming removed 0 bases at V and 0 bases at J, with 7 bases between. Per germline, CDR1 SGHRS and CDR2 YFSETQ. The CDR3 covers 15 residues. According to the study, genomic DNA was the template for TCR beta VDJ and CDR3 profiling. A single record per CDR3 protein comes from TCRdb applying MiXCR to the reads. The top ten hold about 16% of the sample, which has about 190,000 distinct CDR3 sequences, around 59% seen once. This chain connects TRBV5-1 to TRBJ2-1; D tentatively fits TRBD1 or TRBD2 (5 bases each). The sequence derives from a human donor in good health, serving as a control. Sample: sorted CD4+, CD8+, or CD8+CD57+ T cells (not recorded which) from PBMCs. In nucleotides, the CDR3 is TGCGCCAGCAGCTTGGAAGGGACCTCCTACAATGAGCAGTTCTTC. Its translation: CASSLEGTSYNEQFF.